The T cell receptor (beta chain) described here comes from a study of CD8+CD57+ T cells in acquired aplastic anemia. Germline CDR1 and CDR2: LNHDA and SQIVND (reference sequence). The CDR3 loop spans 14 amino acids. This clonotype was counted at least ten times. At one boundary the junction diverges from the germline segment, which might be a read error. By flow cytometry, patients selected for sequencing had shown an expansion of CD8+CD57+ cells. By the time of blood sampling, patients had still received no therapy. Researchers used genomic DNA as the template to profile TCR beta VDJ and CDR3. TCRdb processed the reads anew with MiXCR; each CDR3 protein has one entry. The sample includes more than 150,000 distinct CDR3 sequences, around 43% of them seen just once.

Sequenced: sorted CD4+, CD8+, or CD8+CD57+ T cells (not recorded which) from PBMCs. This TCR was recovered from a human donor with aplastic anemia. This chain joins TRBV19 and TRBJ1-5, with D unclear. The CDR3 coding sequence is TGTGTCAGTAGGTGGAGAGAAGTAAATCAGCCCCAGCATTTT. Encoded protein: CVSRWREVNQPQHF.